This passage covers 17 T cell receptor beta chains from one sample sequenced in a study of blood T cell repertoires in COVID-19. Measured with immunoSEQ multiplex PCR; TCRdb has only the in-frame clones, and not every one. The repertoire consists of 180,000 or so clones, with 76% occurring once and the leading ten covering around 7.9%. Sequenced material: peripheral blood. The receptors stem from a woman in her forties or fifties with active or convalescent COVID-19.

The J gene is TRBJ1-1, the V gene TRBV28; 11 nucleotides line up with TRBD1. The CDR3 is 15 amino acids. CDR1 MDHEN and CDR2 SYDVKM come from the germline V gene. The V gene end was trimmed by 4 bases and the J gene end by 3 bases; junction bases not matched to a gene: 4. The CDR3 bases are TGTGCCAGCAGTTCCCGGGACAGGGGGTACACTGAAGCTTTCTTT. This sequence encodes CASSSRDRGYTEAFF.

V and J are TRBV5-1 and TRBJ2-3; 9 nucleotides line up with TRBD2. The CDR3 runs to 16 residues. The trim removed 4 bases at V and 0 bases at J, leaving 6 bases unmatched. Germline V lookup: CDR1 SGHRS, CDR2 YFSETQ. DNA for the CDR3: TGCGCCAGCAGCCACCTAGCGGGATTTAGCACAGATACGCAGTATTTT. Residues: CASSHLAGFSTDTQYF.

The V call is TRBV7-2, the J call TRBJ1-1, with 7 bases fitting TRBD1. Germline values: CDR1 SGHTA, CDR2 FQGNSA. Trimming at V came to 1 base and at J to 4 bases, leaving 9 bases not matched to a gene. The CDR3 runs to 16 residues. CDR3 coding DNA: TGTGCCAGCAGCTTAGGAGGGGGCGCGACAAGCACTGAAGCTTTCTTT. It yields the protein CASSLGGGATSTEAFF. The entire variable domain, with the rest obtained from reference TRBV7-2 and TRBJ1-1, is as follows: GAGVSQSPSNKVTEKGKDVELRCDPISGHTALYWYRQSLGQGLEFLIYFQGNSAPDKSGLPSDRFSAERTGGSVSTLTIQRTQQEDSAVYLCASSLGGGATSTEAFFGQGTRLTVV.

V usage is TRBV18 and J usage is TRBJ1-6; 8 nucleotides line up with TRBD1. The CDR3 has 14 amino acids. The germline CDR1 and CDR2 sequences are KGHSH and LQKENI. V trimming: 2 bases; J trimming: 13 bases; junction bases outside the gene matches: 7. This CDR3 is CASSPEDRVSPLHF. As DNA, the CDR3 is TGTGCCAGCTCACCAGAGGACAGGGTTTCTCCCCTCCACTTT.

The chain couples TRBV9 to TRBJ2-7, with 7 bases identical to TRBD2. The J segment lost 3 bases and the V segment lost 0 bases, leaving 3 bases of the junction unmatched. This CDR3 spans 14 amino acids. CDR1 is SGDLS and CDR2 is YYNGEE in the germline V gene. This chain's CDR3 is CASSVAGGHYEQYF. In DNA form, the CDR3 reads TGTGCCAGCAGCGTAGCGGGAGGACACTACGAGCAGTACTTC.

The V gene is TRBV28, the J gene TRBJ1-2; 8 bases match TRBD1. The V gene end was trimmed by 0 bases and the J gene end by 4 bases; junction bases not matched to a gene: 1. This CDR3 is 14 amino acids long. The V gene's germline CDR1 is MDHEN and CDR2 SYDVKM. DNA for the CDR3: TGTGCCAGCAGTTTATGGGGGACAGGCTATGGCTACACCTTC. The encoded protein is CASSLWGTGYGYTF.

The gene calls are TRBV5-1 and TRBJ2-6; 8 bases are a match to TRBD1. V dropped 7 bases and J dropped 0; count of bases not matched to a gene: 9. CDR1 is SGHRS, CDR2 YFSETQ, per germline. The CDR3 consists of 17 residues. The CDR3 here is CASRGQDPTSGANVLTF. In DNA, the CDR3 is TGCGCCAGCCGGGGACAGGACCCTACCTCTGGGGCCAACGTCCTGACTTTC.

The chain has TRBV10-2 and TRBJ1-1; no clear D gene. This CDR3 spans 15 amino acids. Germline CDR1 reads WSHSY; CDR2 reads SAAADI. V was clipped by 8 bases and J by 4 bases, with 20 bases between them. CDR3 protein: CASGQPQLDGTEAFF. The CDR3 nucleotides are TGCGCCAGCGGGCAGCCACAATTAGACGGCACTGAAGCTTTCTTT.

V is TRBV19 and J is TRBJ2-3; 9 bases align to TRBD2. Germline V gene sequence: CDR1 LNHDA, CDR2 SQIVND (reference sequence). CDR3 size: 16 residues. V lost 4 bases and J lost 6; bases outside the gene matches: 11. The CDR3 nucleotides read TGTGCCAGTAGTAGGGCAGCGGGAGGCGAGGCGGATACGCAGTATTTT. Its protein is CASSRAAGGEADTQYF.

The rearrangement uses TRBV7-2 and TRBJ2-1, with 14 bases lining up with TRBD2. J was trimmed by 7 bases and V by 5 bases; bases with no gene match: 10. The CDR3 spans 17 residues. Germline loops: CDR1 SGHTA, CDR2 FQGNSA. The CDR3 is CASSAGGLAGVVNEQFF. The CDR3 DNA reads TGTGCCAGCAGCGCAGGGGGACTAGCGGGAGTCGTTAATGAGCAGTTCTTC.

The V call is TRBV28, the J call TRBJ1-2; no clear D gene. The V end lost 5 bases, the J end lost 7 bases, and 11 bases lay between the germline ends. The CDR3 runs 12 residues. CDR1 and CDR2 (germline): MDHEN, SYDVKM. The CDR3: CASSLRRLGYTF. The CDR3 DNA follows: TGTGCCAGCAGTCTCCGGCGGCTTGGCTACACCTTC.

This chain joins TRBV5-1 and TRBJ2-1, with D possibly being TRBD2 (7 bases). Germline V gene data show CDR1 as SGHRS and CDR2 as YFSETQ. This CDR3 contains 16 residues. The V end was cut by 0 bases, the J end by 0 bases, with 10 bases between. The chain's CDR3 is CASSLEGGGSYNEQFF. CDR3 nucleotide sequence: TGCGCCAGCAGCTTGGAGGGAGGGGGCTCCTACAATGAGCAGTTCTTC.

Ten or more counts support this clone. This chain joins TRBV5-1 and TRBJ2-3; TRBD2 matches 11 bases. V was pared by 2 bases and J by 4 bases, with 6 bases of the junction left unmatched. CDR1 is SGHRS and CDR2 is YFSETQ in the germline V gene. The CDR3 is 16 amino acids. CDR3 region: CASSLLSGGAADTQYF. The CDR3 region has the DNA TGCGCCAGCAGCTTACTTAGCGGGGGGGCGGCAGATACGCAGTATTTT.

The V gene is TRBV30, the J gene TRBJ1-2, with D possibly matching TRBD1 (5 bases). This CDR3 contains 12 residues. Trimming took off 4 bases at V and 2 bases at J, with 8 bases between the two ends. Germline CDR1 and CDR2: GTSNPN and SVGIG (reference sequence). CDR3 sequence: CAWTGGNYGYTF. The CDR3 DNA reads TGTGCCTGGACTGGGGGGAACTATGGCTACACCTTC.

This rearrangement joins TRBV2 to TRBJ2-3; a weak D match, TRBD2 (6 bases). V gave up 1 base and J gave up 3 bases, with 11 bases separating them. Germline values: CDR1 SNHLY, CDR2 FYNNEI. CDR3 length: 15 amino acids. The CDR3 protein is CASSEGGTGTDTQYF. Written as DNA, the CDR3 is TGTGCCAGCAGTGAAGGGGGGACTGGAACAGATACGCAGTATTTT. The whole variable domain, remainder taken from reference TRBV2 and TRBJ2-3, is EPEVTQTPSHQVTQMGQEVILRCVPISNHLYFYWYRQILGQKVEFLVSFYNNEISEKSEIFDDQFSVERPDGSNFTLKIRSTKLEDSAMYFCASSEGGTGTDTQYFGPGTRLTVL.

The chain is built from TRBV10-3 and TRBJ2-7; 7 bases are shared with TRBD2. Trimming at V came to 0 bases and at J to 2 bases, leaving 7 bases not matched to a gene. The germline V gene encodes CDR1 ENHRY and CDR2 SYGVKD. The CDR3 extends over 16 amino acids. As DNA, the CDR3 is TGTGCCATCAGTGAGTCCCTAAGCGGGGCGACCTACGAGCAGTACTTC. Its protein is CAISESLSGATYEQYF.

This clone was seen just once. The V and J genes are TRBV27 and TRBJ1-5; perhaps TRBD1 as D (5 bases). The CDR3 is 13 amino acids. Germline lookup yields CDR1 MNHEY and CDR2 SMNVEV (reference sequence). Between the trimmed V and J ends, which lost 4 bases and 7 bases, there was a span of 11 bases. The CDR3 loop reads CASSSEGRQPQHF. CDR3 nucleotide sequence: TGTGCCAGCAGTTCGGAGGGGAGGCAGCCCCAGCATTTT.